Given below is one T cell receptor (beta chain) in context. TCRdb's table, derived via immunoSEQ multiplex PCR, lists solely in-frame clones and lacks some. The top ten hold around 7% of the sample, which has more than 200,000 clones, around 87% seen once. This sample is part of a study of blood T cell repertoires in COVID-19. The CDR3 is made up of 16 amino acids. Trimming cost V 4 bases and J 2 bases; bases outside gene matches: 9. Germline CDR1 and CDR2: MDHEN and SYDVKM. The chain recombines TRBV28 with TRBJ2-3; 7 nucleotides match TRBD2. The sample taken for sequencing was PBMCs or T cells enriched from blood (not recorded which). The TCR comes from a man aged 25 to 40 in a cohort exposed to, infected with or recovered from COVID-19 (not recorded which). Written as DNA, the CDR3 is TGTGCCAGCAGTTCCCTACTAGCGCGTTCCACAGATACGCAGTATTTT. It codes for CASSSLLARSTDTQYF.